The next 30 T cell receptor beta chains were all read from a single sample in a study of shared clonotypes between healthy human individuals. Sequenced by immunoSEQ multiplex PCR; TCRdb stores in-frame clones only, minus some. This sample yields over a million clones, of which approximately 97% are seen a single time; over 1% belongs to the top ten. The specimen sequenced was naive CD4+ T cells sorted from blood. Subset defined: CD45RA+ positively selected. These receptors originate from a man aged 30 to 45 in good health.

The CDR3 here is CASSPPWGETQYF. The CDR3 DNA is TGTGCCAGCAGCCCCCCCTGGGGTGAGACCCAGTACTTC. The genes are TRBV11-3 and TRBJ2-5; D remains unclear. Germline V gene sequence: CDR1 SGHNT, CDR2 YENEEA. V was pared by 5 bases and J by 5 bases, with 12 bases between. CDR3 size: 13 residues.

Only a few counts were recorded for this clone. This chain joins TRBV25-1 and TRBJ2-7; D perhaps matches TRBD2 (6 bases). The CDR3 is made up of 13 amino acids. Germline loops: CDR1 MGHDK, CDR2 SYGVNS. Trimming removed 6 bases from V and 7 bases from J, with 16 bases in between. CDR3 sequence: CASRVPGAREQYF. CDR3 DNA: TGTGCCAGCAGAGTGCCGGGAGCACGAGAGCAGTACTTC.

The rearrangement joins TRBV11-2 to TRBJ1-2; D might be TRBD1 (5 bases). Germline V gene data show CDR1 as SGHAT and CDR2 as FQNNGV. This CDR3 has 14 residues. The germline V and J ends were trimmed by 3 bases and 2 bases, with 10 bases remaining between them. This CDR3 is CASSFVKGNYGYTF. In DNA, the CDR3 is TGTGCCAGCAGCTTCGTTAAGGGGAACTATGGCTACACCTTC. Supplemented by reference TRBV11-2 and TRBJ1-2, the full variable domain reads EAGVAQSPRYKIIEKRQSVAFWCNPISGHATLYWYQQILGQGPKLLIQFQNNGVVDDSQLPKDRFSAERLKGVDSTLKIQPAKLEDSAVYLCASSFVKGNYGYTFGSGTRLTVV.

This chain joins TRBV28 and TRBJ1-1; weak D call: TRBD1 (5 bases). Between the trimmed V and J ends, which lost 7 bases and 1 base, there was a span of 19 bases. Germline CDR1 is MDHEN and CDR2 is SYDVKM. The CDR3 is made up of 16 amino acids. The CDR3 region is CASISSGVTWNTEAFF. The CDR3 DNA sequence: TGTGCCAGCATATCTTCGGGGGTGACATGGAACACTGAAGCTTTCTTT.

The J gene is TRBJ1-1, the V gene TRBV7-7; no clear D gene. There are 13 residues in the CDR3. V lost 3 bases, J lost 11 bases, and 16 bases lay in between. The V gene's germline CDR1 is SSHAT and CDR2 FNYEAQ (reference sequence). CDR3 coding DNA: TGTGCCAGCAGCTTGGAAGGGCAGTCGTATGCTTTCTTT. Its translation is CASSLEGQSYAFF. Filled out from reference TRBV7-7 and TRBJ1-1, the complete variable domain reads GAGVSQSPRYKVTKRGQDVTLRCDPISSHATLYWYQQALGQGPEFLTYFNYEAQPDKSGLPSDRFSAERPEGSISTLTIQRTEQRDSAMYRCASSLEGQSYAFFGQGTRLTVV.

In nucleotides, the CDR3 is TGTGCCAGCAGCTATCGGGGGGTCTTAGGGACAGGATATGAAAAACTGTTTTTT. Translation: CASSYRGVLGTGYEKLFF. The chain carries TRBV5-5 and TRBJ1-4; 8 bases map to TRBD1. CDR3 length: 18 amino acids. The V and J ends lost 3 bases and 6 bases, in that order; junction bases with no gene match: 16. Germline lookup yields CDR1 SGHKS and CDR2 YYEKEE (reference sequence).

The chain couples TRBV5-1 to TRBJ1-1, with 9 bases lining up with TRBD1. This CDR3 has 15 amino acids. Per the germline V gene, CDR1 is SGHRS and CDR2 is YFSETQ. The junction had 9 bases not matched to a gene; V was cut back by 4 bases and J by 5 bases. This CDR3 reads CASSLVRQGGTEAFF. CDR3 in DNA: TGCGCCAGCAGCCTGGTTCGACAGGGGGGAACTGAAGCTTTCTTT.

V usage is TRBV5-1 and J usage is TRBJ2-7, with TRBD1 identical over 9 bases. This CDR3 comprises 15 residues. V trimming: 7 bases; J trimming: 2 bases; junction bases outside the gene matches: 10. CDR1 SGHRS and CDR2 YFSETQ come from the germline V gene. CDR3 amino acids: CASARGTGTPYEQYF. The CDR3 DNA sequence: TGCGCCAGCGCTCGGGGGACAGGGACTCCCTACGAGCAGTACTTC.

This rearrangement joins TRBV10-3 to TRBJ2-7; 11 nucleotides match TRBD1. The J segment lost 2 bases and the V segment lost 6 bases, leaving 3 bases of the junction unmatched. The CDR3 sequence is 14 residues long. Germline values: CDR1 ENHRY, CDR2 SYGVKD. The CDR3 protein is CAIREGQGAYEQYF. The CDR3 DNA reads as TGTGCCATCAGAGAGGGACAGGGGGCCTACGAGCAGTACTTC.

The CDR3 nucleotides read TGTGCCAGCAGTTACACCCGGACAGGGGGCAATCAGCCCCAGCATTTT. It codes for CASSYTRTGGNQPQHF. The chain employs TRBV6-6 and TRBJ1-5; 9 positions agree with TRBD1. The germline V gene encodes CDR1 MNHNY and CDR2 SVGAGI (reference sequence). V trimming: 2 bases; J trimming: 2 bases; junction bases outside the gene matches: 4. The CDR3 covers 16 residues.

In the case of this clone: The same CDR3 arises from other DNA sequences in this sample as well. The V call is TRBV7-3, the J call TRBJ2-1; 14 positions agree with TRBD2. The junction had 1 base not matched to a gene; V was cut back by 6 bases and J by 0 bases. Germline V CDR1 and CDR2: SGHTA, FQGTGA. The CDR3 runs 16 residues. The CDR3 nucleotides read TGTGCCAGCAGTGGGACTAGCGGGAGCTCCTACAATGAGCAGTTCTTC. This sequence encodes CASSGTSGSSYNEQFF. The full variable domain, completed using reference TRBV7-3 and TRBJ2-1, is GAGVSQTPSNKVTEKGKYVELRCDPISGHTALYWYRQSLGQGPEFLIYFQGTGAADDSGLPNDRFFAVRPEGSVSTLKIQRTERGDSAVYLCASSGTSGSSYNEQFFGPGTRLTVL.

In DNA, the CDR3 is TGTGCCAGCAGCTTGGGTCTCGGGGGGAGGCTTAACAGCAATGAGCAGTTCTTC. Translation gives CASSLGLGGRLNSNEQFF. The rearrangement joins TRBV5-5 to TRBJ2-1; TRBD2 matches at 7 bases. J gave up 6 bases and V 0 bases, and 15 bases lay outside the gene matches. CDR3 length: 18 amino acids. Germline lookup yields CDR1 SGHKS and CDR2 YYEKEE (reference sequence).

The CDR3 sequence is CASSVQGYGAGGKDTQYF. The CDR3 DNA follows: TGTGCCAGCAGTGTTCAGGGCTACGGGGCGGGAGGAAAGGATACGCAGTATTTT. The chain joins TRBV6-1 to TRBJ2-3; TRBD2 aligns across 8 bases. The CDR3 contains 18 residues. Trimming cost V 4 bases and J 6 bases; bases outside gene matches: 18. Per germline, CDR1 MNHNS and CDR2 SASEGT.

The V and J genes are TRBV20-1 and TRBJ1-5, with a possible D match to TRBD1 (6 bases). The CDR3 spans 11 residues. Germline V gene sequence: CDR1 DFQATT, CDR2 SNEGSKA (reference sequence). The V and J ends lost 3 bases and 11 bases respectively, with 11 bases between them. The CDR3: CSASEGEAQHF. In nucleotides, the CDR3 is TGCAGTGCTAGTGAGGGGGAGGCCCAGCATTTT.

The chain joins TRBV2 to TRBJ1-5; no clear D. Germline V gene sequence: CDR1 SNHLY, CDR2 FYNNEI. V dropped 8 bases and J dropped 5 bases, with 16 bases sitting between them. CDR3 length equals 14 residues. In DNA, the CDR3 is TGTGCCAGCTCTCGATTGGTAGGTGATCAGCCCCAGCATTTT. This sequence encodes CASSRLVGDQPQHF.

The V call is TRBV6-5, the J call TRBJ2-2; tentatively, D is TRBD1 (5 bases). The CDR3 is 14 amino acids. V dropped 6 bases and J dropped 4 bases, with 12 bases sitting between them. Germline CDR1 MNHEY, CDR2 SVGAGI. The CDR3 protein is CASSSRVGTGELFF. The CDR3, as DNA: TGTGCCAGCAGCTCCAGGGTGGGCACCGGGGAGCTGTTTTTT.

The genes are TRBV30 and TRBJ2-2; D remains unclear. The CDR3 extends over 12 amino acids. CDR1 GTSNPN and CDR2 SVGIG come from the germline V gene (reference sequence). Trimming stripped 6 bases from V and 4 bases from J, with 9 bases between. In nucleotides, the CDR3 is TGTGCCTGTTTTGTTAGCACCGGGGAGCTGTTTTTT. It specifies CACFVSTGELFF.

This chain links TRBV4-1 with TRBJ1-1, with D possibly matching TRBD1 (5 bases). Trimming stripped 1 base from V and 10 bases from J, with 7 bases between. The CDR3 is made up of 11 amino acids. The germline gives CDR1 MGHRA, CDR2 YSYEKL. The CDR3 DNA reads as TGCGCCAGCAGCCAAGTAGGGGTAGCTTTCTTT. Translation: CASSQVGVAFF.

The chain carries TRBV6-1 and TRBJ1-2, with a tentative D call TRBD1 (5 bases). CDR1 and CDR2 (germline): MNHNS, SASEGT. This CDR3 comprises 15 residues. The V end lost 4 bases, the J end lost 8 bases, and 20 bases lay between the germline ends. The CDR3 DNA reads as TGTGCCAGCAGTGCTCCAGGGAGAGGACTATACGGCTACACCTTC. Translated, it gives CASSAPGRGLYGYTF.

The J gene is TRBJ2-3, the V gene TRBV7-3, with a possible D match to TRBD2 (6 bases). In germline, CDR1 is SGHTA, CDR2 FQGTGA. V was pared by 5 bases and J by 1 base, with 16 bases between. CDR3 size: 16 residues. CDR3 nucleotide sequence: TGTGCCAGCAGCCAAAATAGCGGAAGGGGCACAGATACGCAGTATTTT. Translation gives CASSQNSGRGTDTQYF.

The gene calls are TRBV28 and TRBJ2-1; D is possibly TRBD1 or TRBD2 (5 bases each). The CDR3 runs to 17 residues. The germline V gene has CDR1 MDHEN and CDR2 SYDVKM. Trimming stripped 3 bases from V and 2 bases from J, with 17 bases between. CDR3 DNA sequence: TGTGCCAGCAGTTTTCTTAAGGGTTCGGGGCCCTACAATGAGCAGTTCTTC. Translating it yields CASSFLKGSGPYNEQFF.

The chain is built from TRBV10-1 and TRBJ2-7; D ambiguous. Germline V gene lookup returns CDR1 WNHNN and CDR2 SYGVQD (reference sequence). The CDR3 contains 12 residues. The V end was cut by 2 bases, the J end by 5 bases, with 7 bases between. This CDR3 is CASSENRDEQYF. The CDR3 nucleotides are TGCGCCAGCAGTGAGAACCGGGACGAGCAGTACTTC.

This clone was observed a single time. This chain links TRBV27 with TRBJ2-4, with D maybe TRBD2 (7 bases). Germline assignment: CDR1 MNHEY and CDR2 SMNVEV (reference sequence). This CDR3 is 16 amino acids long. V lost 5 bases and J 9 bases, leaving 23 bases between the germline ends. The CDR3 is CASSRPTGGPSGIQYF. The CDR3 coding sequence is TGTGCCAGCAGTAGGCCTACCGGGGGGCCTAGTGGCATTCAGTACTTC.

This chain joins TRBV5-5 and TRBJ2-7, with 10 bases that match TRBD1. V lost 0 bases, J lost 3 bases, and 9 bases stayed unmatched. Germline V gene sequence: CDR1 SGHKS, CDR2 YYEKEE (reference sequence). The CDR3 spans 17 residues. In DNA, the CDR3 is TGTGCCAGCAGCTTGGAAGAGGGGACAGGGGCGGTCTACGAGCAGTACTTC. Protein sequence: CASSLEEGTGAVYEQYF.

V usage is TRBV7-9 and J usage is TRBJ2-3; 10 positions agree with TRBD2. The length of the CDR3 is 16 residues. The V segment lost 5 bases and the J segment 0 bases; nucleotides outside the gene matches: 5. Germline-derived CDR1 and CDR2 are SEHNR and FQNEAQ (reference sequence). Here the CDR3 DNA reads TGTGCCAGCAGCCGTTCTAGCGGGGGTAGCACAGATACGCAGTATTTT. It is translated as CASSRSSGGSTDTQYF.

The rearrangement joins TRBV7-9 to TRBJ2-1; D unresolved. The CDR3 totals 12 residues. Trimming removed 5 bases from V and 6 bases from J, with 8 bases in between. The V gene's germline CDR1 is SEHNR and CDR2 FQNEAQ (reference sequence). The chain's CDR3 is CASSPPGNEQFF. The CDR3 DNA sequence: TGTGCCAGCAGCCCCCCCGGCAATGAGCAGTTCTTC.

The rearrangement uses TRBV5-4 and TRBJ1-4; 8 bases agree with TRBD1. The V gene end was trimmed by 2 bases and the J gene end by 7 bases; junction bases not matched to a gene: 7. The CDR3 consists of 15 residues. The V gene's germline CDR1 is SGHNT and CDR2 YYREEE (reference sequence). This CDR3 reads CASSFRGPGVEKLFF. CDR3 nucleotide sequence: TGTGCCAGCAGCTTCAGGGGGCCGGGGGTTGAAAAACTGTTTTTT.

The genes are TRBV7-9 and TRBJ2-1; TRBD2 matches at 12 bases. Germline CDR1 is SEHNR and CDR2 is FQNEAQ (reference sequence). This CDR3 contains 18 residues. V gave up 5 bases and J gave up 7 bases; unmatched junction bases: 15. The CDR3 sequence is CASSIQGALAGGPNEQFF. CDR3 nucleotide sequence: TGTGCCAGCAGCATACAGGGGGCTCTAGCGGGAGGGCCGAATGAGCAGTTCTTC.

V gene TRBV29-1 combines with J gene TRBJ2-2; D gene uncertain. V shed 7 bases and J shed 3 bases, with 3 bases lying between them. Germline CDR1 is SQVTM and CDR2 is ANQGSEA. CDR3 length equals 10 residues. The CDR3: CSAYTGELFF. In nucleotides, the CDR3 is TGCAGCGCATACACCGGGGAGCTGTTTTTT.

The chain employs TRBV28 and TRBJ2-7; 9 nucleotides match TRBD2. V trimming: 5 bases; J trimming: 4 bases; junction bases outside the gene matches: 6. This CDR3 is built from 14 residues. From germline, CDR1 is MDHEN and CDR2 SYDVKM. CDR3 bases: TGTGCCAGCAGTGCCATCACTAGCGGGTACGAGCAGTACTTC. The encoded protein is CASSAITSGYEQYF. The variable domain in full, with the rest retrieved from reference TRBV28 and TRBJ2-7, is DVKVTQSSRYLVKRTGEKVFLECVQDMDHENMFWYRQDPGLGLRLIYFSYDVKMKEKGDIPEGYSVSREKKERFSLILESASTNQTSMYLCASSAITSGYEQYFGPGTRLTVT.